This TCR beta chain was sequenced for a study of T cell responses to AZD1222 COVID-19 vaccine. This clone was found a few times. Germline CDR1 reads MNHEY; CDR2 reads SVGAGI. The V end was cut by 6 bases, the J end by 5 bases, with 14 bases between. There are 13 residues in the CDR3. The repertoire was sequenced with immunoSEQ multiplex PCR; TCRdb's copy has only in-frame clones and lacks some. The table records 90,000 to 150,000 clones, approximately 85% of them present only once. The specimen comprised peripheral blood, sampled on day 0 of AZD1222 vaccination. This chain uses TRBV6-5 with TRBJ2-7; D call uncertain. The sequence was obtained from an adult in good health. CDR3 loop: CASRSLDGDEQYF. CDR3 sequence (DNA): TGTGCCAGCAGATCGCTTGACGGCGACGAGCAGTACTTC.